This T cell receptor beta chain originates from a study of control samples from healthy donors and cancer patients. Clones were read by immunoSEQ multiplex PCR, and TCRdb kept only the in-frame ones, dropping some. The sample carries 90,000 to 100,000 clones, 88% recorded once. The CDR3 covers 13 residues. V was clipped by 3 bases and J by 2 bases, with 7 bases between them. Germline V gene sequence: CDR1 LGHDT, CDR2 YNNKEL (reference sequence). This clonotype originated in a woman in her 70s in good health. Sequencing input: blood. V gene TRBV3-1 (or the pseudogene TRBV3-2) combines with J gene TRBJ1-2, with D possibly being TRBD1 (5 bases). CDR3 region: CASSHWGNYGYTF. The CDR3 DNA reads TGTGCCAGCAGCCACTGGGGCAACTATGGCTACACCTTC.